The table lists the clone carrying this T cell receptor beta chain with many counts. What it binds is unknown. Read coverage stops 3 residues before the CDR3 terminus; the germline J gene supplies the remainder. The repertoire was sequenced with immunoSEQ multiplex PCR; TCRdb's copy has only in-frame clones and lacks some. In total the sample includes about 35,000 clones, none of them seen once. This entry is derived from a study of T cell clonality in common variable immunodeficiency. This CDR3 is built from 15 residues. In germline, CDR1 is DFQATT, CDR2 SNEGSKA (reference sequence). V dropped 5 bases and J dropped 5 bases, with 19 bases sitting between them. Findings and caveats of the study: Compared with healthy controls, CVID subjects showed increased TCRbeta clonality, mostly in about a third. Fewer deletions and N-nucleotide insertions were reportedly seen in common variable immunodeficiency TCR beta sequences.

This TCR was recovered from a person aged 18 to 75 in good health. The chain uses TRBV20-1 and TRBJ2-1; possibly TRBD2 for D (5 bases). Sequenced: peripheral blood mononuclear cells. CDR3 sequence reads: CSAEALASPNNEQFF. The sequenced CDR3 bases are TGCAGTGCTGAGGCCCTGGCTAGCCCCAACAATGAG.